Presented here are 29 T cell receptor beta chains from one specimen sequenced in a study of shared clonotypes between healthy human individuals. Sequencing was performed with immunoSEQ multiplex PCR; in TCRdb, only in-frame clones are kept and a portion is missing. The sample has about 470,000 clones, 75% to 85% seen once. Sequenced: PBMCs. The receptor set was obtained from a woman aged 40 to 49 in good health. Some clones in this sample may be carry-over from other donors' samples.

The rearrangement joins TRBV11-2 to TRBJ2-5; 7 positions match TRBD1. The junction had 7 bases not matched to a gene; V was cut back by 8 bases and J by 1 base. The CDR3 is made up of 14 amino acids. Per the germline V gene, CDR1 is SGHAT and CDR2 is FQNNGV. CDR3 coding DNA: TGTGCCAGCGGACCTGACAGGGTCCAAGAGACCCAGTACTTC. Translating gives CASGPDRVQETQYF.

Written as DNA, the CDR3 is TGTGCCAGCAGTTTACAGGGAACAGATACGCAGTATTTT. Translated, it gives CASSLQGTDTQYF. The chain employs TRBV5-6 and TRBJ2-3; D is possibly TRBD1 (6 bases). V lost 5 bases and J 3 bases, leaving 10 bases between the germline ends. The CDR3 runs to 13 residues. CDR1 and CDR2 from the germline V gene are SGHDT and YYEEEE.

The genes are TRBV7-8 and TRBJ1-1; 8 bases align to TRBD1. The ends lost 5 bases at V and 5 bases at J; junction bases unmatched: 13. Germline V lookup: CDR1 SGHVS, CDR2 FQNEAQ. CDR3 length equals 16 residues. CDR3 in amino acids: CASSLGGRQGRTEAFF. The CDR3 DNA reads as TGTGCCAGCAGCCTTGGGGGACGACAGGGGAGGACTGAAGCTTTCTTT.

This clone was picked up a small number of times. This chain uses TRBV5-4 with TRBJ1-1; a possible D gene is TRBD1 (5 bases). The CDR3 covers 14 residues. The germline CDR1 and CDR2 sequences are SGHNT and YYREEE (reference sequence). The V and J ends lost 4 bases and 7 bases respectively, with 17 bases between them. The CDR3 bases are TGTGCCAGCAGCAGGGACGGAGTGGTGTATGAAGCTTTCTTT. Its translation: CASSRDGVVYEAFF.

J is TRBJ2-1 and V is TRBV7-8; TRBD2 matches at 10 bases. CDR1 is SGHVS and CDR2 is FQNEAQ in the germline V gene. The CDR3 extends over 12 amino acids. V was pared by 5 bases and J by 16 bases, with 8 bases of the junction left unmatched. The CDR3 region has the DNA TGTGCCAGCAGCCACAGCGGGAGGGGACATTTCTTC. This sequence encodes CASSHSGRGHFF.

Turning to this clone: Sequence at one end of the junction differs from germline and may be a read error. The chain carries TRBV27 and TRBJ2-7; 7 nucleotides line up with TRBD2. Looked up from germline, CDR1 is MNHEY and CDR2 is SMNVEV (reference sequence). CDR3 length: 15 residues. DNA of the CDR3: TGTGCCAGCAGTTGGGGGGGGAGTCCGGAAGCTCTGCTGCACTTC. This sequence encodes CASSWGGSPEALLHF.

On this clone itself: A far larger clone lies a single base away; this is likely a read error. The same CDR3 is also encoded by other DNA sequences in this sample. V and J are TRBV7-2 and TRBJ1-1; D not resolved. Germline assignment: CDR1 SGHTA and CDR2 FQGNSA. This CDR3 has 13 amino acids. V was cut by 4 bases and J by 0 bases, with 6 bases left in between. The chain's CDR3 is CASSSQMNTEAFF. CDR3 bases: TGTGCCAGCAGCTCGCAGATGAACACTGAAGCTTTCTTT. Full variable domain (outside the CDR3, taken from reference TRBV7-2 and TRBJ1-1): GAGVSQSPSNKVTEKGKDVELRCDPISGHTALYWYRQSLGQGLEFLIYFQGNSAPDKSGLPSDRFSAERTGGSVSTLTIQRTQQEDSAVYLCASSSQMNTEAFFGQGTRLTVV.

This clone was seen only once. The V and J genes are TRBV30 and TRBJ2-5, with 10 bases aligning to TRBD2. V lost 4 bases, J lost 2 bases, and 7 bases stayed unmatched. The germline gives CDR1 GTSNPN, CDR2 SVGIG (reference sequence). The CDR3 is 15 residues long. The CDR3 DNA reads TGTGCCTGGACCAGGACTAGCGGTATACAAGAGACCCAGTACTTC. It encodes CAWTRTSGIQETQYF.

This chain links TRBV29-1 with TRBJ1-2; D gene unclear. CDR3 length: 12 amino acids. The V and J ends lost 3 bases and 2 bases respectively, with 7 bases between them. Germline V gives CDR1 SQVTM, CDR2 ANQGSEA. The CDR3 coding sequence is TGCAGCGTTGATCACCAGAACTATGGCTACACCTTC. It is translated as CSVDHQNYGYTF. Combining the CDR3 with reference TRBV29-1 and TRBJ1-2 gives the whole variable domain SAVISQKPSRDICQRGTSLTIQCQVDSQVTMMFWYRQQPGQSLTLIATANQGSEATYESGFVIDKFPISRPNLTFSTLTVSNMSPEDSSIYLCSVDHQNYGYTFGSGTRLTVV.

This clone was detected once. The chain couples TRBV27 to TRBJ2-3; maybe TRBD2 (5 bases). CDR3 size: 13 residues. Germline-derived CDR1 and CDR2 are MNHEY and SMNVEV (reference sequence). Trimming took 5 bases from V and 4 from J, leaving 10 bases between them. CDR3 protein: CASSKLDSDTQYF. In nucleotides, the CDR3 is TGTGCCAGCAGTAAACTAGACTCAGATACGCAGTATTTT.

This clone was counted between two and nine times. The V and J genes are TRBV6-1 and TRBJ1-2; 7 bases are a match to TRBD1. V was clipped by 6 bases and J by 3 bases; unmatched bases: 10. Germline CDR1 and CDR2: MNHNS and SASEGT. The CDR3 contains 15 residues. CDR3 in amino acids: CASRLIGGRDYGYTF. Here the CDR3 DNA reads TGTGCCAGCAGGCTAATAGGGGGCCGGGACTATGGCTACACCTTC.

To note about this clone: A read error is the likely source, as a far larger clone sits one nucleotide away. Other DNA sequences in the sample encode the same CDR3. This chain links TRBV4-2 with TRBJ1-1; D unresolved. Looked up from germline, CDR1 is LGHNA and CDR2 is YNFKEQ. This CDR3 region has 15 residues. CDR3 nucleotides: TGTGCCAGCAGCCAGACGACTTTAACGAACACTGAAGCCTTCTTT. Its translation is CASSQTTLTNTEAFF.

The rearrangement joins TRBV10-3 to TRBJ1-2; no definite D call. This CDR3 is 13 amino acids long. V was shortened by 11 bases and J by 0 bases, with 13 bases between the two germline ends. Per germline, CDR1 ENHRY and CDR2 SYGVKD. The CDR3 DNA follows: TGTGCCCACCACGATGGCTCTAACTATGGCTACACCTTC. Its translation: CAHHDGSNYGYTF.

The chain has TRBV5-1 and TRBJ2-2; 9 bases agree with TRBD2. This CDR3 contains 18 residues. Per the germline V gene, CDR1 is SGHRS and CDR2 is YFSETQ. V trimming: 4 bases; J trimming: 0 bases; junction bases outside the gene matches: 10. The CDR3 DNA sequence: TGCGCCAGCAGCCCGGCTCCGGGACTAGCTCCGAACACCGGGGAGCTGTTTTTT. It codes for CASSPAPGLAPNTGELFF.

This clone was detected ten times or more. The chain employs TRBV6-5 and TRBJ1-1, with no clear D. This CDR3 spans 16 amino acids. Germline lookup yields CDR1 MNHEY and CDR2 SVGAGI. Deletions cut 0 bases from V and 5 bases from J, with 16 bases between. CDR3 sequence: CASSYSIGVAGTEAFF. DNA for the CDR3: TGTGCCAGCAGTTACTCGATTGGGGTAGCGGGGACTGAAGCTTTCTTT.

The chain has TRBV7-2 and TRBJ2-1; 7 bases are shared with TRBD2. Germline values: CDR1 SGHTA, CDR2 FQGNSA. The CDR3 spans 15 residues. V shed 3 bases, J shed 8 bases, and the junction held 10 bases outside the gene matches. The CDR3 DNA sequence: TGTGCCAGCAGCTTGAGGCGGGAGAGATTCTATGAGCAGTTCTTC. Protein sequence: CASSLRRERFYEQFF.

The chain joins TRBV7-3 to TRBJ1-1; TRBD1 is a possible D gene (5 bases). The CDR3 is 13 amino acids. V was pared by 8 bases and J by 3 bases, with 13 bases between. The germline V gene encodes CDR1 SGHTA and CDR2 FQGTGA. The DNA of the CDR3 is TGTGCCAGCCGGACTAGCAGGGACACTGAAGCTTTCTTT. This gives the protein CASRTSRDTEAFF.

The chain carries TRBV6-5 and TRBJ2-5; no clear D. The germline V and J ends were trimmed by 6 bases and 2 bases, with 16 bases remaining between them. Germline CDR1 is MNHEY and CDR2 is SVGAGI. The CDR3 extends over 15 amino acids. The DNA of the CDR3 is TGTGCCAGCAGCCAAAACTGGCGTGGGCAAGAGACCCAGTACTTC. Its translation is CASSQNWRGQETQYF.

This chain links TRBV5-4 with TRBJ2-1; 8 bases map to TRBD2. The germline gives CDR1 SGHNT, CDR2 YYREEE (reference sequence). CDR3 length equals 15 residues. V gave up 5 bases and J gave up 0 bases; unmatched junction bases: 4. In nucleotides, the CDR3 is TGTGCCAGCAGAATAGCGGGATCCTCCTACAATGAGCAGTTCTTC. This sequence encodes CASRIAGSSYNEQFF.

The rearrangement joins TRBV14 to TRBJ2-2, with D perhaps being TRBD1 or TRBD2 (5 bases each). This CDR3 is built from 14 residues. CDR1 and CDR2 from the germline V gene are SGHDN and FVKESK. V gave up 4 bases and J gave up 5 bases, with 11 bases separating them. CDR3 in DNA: TGTGCCAGCAGCCTCGGGGCAGGGACCGGGGAGCTGTTTTTT. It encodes CASSLGAGTGELFF.

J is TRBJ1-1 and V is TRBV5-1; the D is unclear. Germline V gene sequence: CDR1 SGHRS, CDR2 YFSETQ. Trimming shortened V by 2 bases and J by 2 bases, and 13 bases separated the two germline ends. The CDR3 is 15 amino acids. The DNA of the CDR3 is TGCGCCAGCAGCTTTGCAGGTGCACGTAACACTGAAGCTTTCTTT. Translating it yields CASSFAGARNTEAFF.

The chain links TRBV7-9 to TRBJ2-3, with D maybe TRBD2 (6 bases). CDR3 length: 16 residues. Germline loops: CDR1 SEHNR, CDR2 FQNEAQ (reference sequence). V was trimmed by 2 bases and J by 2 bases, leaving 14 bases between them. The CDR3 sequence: CASSLRTSRYTDTQYF. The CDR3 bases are TGTGCCAGCAGCTTAAGAACTAGCAGATACACAGATACGCAGTATTTT.

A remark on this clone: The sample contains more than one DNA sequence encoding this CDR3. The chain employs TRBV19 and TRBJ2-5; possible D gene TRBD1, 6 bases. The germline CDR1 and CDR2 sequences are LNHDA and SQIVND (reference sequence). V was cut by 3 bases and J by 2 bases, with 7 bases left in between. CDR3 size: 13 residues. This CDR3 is CASSIQGQETQYF. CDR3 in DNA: TGTGCCAGTAGTATCCAGGGGCAAGAGACCCAGTACTTC.

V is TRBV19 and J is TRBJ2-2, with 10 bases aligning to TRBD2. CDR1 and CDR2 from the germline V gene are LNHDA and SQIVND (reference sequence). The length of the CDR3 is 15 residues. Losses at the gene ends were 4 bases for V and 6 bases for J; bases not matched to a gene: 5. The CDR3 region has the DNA TGTGCCAGTAGTAGGCTAGCGGGAGCGGCCGGGGAGCTGTTTTTT. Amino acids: CASSRLAGAAGELFF.

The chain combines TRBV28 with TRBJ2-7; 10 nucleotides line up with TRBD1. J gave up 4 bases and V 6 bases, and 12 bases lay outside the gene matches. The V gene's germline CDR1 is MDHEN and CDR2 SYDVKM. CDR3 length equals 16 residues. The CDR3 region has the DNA TGTGCCAGCAGATCGACAGGGGGCCAGGGGATTTACGAGCAGTACTTC. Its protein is CASRSTGGQGIYEQYF.

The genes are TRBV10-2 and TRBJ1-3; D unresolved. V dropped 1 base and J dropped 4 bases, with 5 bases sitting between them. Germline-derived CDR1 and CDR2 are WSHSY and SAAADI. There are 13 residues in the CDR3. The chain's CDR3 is CASSELRGNTIYF. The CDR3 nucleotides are TGCGCCAGCAGTGAGTTGCGCGGAAACACCATATATTTT.

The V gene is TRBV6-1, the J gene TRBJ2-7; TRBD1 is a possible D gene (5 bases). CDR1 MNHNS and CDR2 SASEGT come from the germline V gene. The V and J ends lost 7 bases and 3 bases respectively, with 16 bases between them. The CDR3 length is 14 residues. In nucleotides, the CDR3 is TGTGCCAGCACCCAAGGTCCGACAGTCTACGAGCAGTACTTC. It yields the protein CASTQGPTVYEQYF.

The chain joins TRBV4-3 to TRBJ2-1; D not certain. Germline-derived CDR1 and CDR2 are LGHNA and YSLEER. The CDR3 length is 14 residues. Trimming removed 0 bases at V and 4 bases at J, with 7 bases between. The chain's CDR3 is CASSQEETYNEQFF. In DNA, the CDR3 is TGCGCCAGCAGCCAAGAAGAGACTTACAATGAGCAGTTCTTC.

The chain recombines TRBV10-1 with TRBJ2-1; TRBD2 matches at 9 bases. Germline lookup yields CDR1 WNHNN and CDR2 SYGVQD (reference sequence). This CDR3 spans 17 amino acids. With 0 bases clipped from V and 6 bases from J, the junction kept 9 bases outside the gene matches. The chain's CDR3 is CASSESTPTSGPNEQFF. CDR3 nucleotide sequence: TGCGCCAGCAGTGAGTCGACTCCGACTAGCGGACCCAATGAGCAGTTCTTC.